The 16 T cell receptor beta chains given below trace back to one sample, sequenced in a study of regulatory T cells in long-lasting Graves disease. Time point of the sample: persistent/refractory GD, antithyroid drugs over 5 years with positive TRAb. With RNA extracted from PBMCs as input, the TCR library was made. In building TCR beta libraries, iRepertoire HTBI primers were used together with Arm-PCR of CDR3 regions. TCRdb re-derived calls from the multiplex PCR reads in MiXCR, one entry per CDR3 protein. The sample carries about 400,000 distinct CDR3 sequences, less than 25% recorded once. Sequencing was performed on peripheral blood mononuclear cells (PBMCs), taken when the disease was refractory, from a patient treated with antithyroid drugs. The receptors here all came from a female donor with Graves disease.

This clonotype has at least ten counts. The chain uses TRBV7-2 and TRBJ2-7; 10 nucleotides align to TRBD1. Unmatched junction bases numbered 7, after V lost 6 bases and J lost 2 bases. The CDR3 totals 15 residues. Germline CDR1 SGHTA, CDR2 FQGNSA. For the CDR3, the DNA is TGTGCCAGCAGTATTACCGGGACAGGGGCCTACGAGCAGTACTTC. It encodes CASSITGTGAYEQYF.

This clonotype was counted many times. The CDR3 reads CASSIVDSFYGYTF. Written as DNA, the CDR3 is TGTGCCAGTAGTATAGTCGACAGCTTCTATGGCTACACCTTC. V is TRBV19 and J is TRBJ1-2, with D possibly being TRBD1 (5 bases). Trimming stripped 1 base from V and 4 bases from J, with 10 bases between. The CDR3 is 14 residues long. Germline assignment: CDR1 LNHDA and CDR2 SQIVND (reference sequence).

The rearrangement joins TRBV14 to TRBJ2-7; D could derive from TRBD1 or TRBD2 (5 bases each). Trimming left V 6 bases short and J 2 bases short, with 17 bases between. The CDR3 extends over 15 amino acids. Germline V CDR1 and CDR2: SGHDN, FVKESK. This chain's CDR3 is CASSNRRDRAYEQYF. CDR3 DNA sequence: TGTGCCAGCAGTAACCGCCGGGACCGAGCCTACGAGCAGTACTTC. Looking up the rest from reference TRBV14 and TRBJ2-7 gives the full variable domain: EAGVTQFPSHSVIEKGQTVTLRCDPISGHDNLYWYRRVMGKEIKFLLHFVKESKQDESGMPNNRFLAERTGGTYSTLKVQPAELEDSGVYFCASSNRRDRAYEQYFGPGTRLTVT.

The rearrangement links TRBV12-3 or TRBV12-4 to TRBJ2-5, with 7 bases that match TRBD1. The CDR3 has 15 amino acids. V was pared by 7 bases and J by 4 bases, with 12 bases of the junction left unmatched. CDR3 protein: CASTLGQAPGETQYF. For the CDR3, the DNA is TGTGCCAGCACCCTCGGACAGGCCCCGGGAGAGACCCAGTACTTC.

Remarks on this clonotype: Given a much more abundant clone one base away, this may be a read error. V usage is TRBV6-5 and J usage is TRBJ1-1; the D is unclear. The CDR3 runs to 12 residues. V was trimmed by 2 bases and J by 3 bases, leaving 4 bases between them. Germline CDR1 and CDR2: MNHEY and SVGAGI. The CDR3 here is CASSYMDTEAFF. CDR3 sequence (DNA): TGTGCCAGCAGTTACATGGACACTGAAGCTTTCTTT.

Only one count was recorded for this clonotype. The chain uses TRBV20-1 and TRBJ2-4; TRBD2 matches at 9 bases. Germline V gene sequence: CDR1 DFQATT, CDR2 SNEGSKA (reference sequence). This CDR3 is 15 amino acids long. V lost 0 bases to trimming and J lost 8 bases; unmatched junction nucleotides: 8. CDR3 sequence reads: CSARDRSGRLDIQYF. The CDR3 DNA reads TGCAGTGCTAGAGATAGGAGCGGGAGGTTAGACATTCAGTACTTC.

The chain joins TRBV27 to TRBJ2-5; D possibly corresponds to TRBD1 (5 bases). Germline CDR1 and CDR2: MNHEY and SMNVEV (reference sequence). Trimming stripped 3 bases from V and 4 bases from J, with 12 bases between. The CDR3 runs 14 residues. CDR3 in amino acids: CASSLQGVRETQYF. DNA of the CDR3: TGTGCCAGCAGTTTGCAGGGTGTTAGAGAGACCCAGTACTTC.

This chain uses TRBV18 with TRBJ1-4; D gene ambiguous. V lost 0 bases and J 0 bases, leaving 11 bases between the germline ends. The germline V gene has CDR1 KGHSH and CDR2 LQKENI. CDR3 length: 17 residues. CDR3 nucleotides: TGTGCCAGCTCACCACCCTTTTCCGAGACAACTAATGAAAAACTGTTTTTT. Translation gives CASSPPFSETTNEKLFF.

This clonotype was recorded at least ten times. The CDR3 DNA reads TGTGCCAGCAGCTTCTCCTACGAGCAGTACTTC. Its protein product is CASSFSYEQYF. The chain links TRBV7-2 to TRBJ2-7; D is unclear. There are 11 residues in the CDR3. CDR1 is SGHTA, CDR2 FQGNSA, per germline. V lost 3 bases to trimming and J lost 0 bases, with 0 bases between them.

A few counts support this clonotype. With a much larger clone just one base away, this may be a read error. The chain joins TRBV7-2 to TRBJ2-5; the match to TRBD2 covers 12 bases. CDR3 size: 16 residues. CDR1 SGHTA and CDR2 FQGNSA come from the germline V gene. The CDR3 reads CASSMPGLAGGETLYF. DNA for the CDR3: TGTGCCAGCAGCATGCCGGGACTAGCGGGCGGAGAGACCCTGTACTTC. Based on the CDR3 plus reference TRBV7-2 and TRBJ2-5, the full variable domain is GAGVSQSPSNKVTEKGKDVELRCDPISGHTALYWYRQSLGQGLEFLIYFQGNSAPDKSGLPSDRFSAERTGGSVSTLTIQRTQQEDSAVYLCASSMPGLAGGETLYFGPGTRLLVL.

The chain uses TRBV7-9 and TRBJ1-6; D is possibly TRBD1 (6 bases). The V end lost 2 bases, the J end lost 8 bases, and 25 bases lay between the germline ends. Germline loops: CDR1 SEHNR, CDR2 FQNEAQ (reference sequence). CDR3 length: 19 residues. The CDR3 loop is CASSLSSRLAGEFHSPLHF. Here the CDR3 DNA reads TGTGCCAGCAGCTTATCGTCCCGGTTGGCAGGGGAGTTCCATTCACCCCTCCACTTT. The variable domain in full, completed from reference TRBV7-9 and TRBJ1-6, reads DTGVSQNPRHKITKRGQNVTFRCDPISEHNRLYWYRQTLGQGPEFLTYFQNEAQLEKSRLLSDRFSAERPKGSFSTLEIQRTEQGDSAMYLCASSLSSRLAGEFHSPLHFGNGTRLTVT.

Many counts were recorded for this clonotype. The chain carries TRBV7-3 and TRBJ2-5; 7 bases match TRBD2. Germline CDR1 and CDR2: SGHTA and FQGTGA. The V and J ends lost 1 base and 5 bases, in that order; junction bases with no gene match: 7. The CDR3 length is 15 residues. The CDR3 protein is CASSLIGGSGETQYF. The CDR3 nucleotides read TGTGCCAGCAGCTTAATTGGCGGGAGTGGGGAGACCCAGTACTTC.

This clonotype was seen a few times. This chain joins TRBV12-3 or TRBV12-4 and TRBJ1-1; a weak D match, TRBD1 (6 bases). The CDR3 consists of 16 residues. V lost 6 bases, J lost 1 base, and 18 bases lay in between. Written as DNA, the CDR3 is TGTGCCAGCAGAATCTTTGGAGGGGGGAAGAACACTGAAGCTTTCTTT. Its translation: CASRIFGGGKNTEAFF.

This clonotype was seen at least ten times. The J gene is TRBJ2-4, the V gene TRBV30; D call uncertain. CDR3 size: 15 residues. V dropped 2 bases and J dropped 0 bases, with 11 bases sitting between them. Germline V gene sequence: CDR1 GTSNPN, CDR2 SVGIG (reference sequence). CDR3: CAWSYGSLAKNIQYF. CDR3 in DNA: TGTGCCTGGAGTTACGGGTCTCTAGCCAAAAACATTCAGTACTTC. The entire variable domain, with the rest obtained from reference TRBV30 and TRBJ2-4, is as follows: SQTIHQWPATLVQPVGSPLSLECTVEGTSNPNLYWYRQAAGRGLQLLFYSVGIGQISSEVPQNLSASRPQDRQFILSSKKLLLSDSGFYLCAWSYGSLAKNIQYFGAGTRLSVL.

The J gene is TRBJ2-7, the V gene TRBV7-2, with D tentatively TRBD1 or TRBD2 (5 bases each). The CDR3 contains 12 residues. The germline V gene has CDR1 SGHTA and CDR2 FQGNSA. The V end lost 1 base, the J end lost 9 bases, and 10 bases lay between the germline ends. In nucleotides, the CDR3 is TGTGCCAGCAGCTTAGAGGTTGGGGGGCAGTACTTC. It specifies CASSLEVGGQYF.

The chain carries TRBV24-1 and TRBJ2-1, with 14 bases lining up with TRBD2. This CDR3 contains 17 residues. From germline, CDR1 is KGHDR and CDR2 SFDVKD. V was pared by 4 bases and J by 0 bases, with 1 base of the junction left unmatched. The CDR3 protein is CATSDGTSGSSYNEQFF. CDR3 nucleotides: TGTGCCACCAGTGACGGGACTAGCGGGAGCTCCTACAATGAGCAGTTCTTC.